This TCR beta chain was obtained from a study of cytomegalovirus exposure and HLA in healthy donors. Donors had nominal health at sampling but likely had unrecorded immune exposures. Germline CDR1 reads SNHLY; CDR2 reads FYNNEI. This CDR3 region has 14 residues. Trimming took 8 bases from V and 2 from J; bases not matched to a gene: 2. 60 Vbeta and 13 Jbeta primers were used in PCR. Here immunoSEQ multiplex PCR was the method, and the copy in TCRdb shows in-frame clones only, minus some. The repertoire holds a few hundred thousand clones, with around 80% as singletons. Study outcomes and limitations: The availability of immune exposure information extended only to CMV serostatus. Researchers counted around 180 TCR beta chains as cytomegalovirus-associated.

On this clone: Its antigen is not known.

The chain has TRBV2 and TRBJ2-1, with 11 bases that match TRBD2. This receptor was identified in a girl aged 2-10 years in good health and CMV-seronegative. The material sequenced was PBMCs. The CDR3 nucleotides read TGTGCCAGCCATAGCGGGGGGGCCTACAATGAGCAGTTCTTC. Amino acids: CASHSGGAYNEQFF.